The 10 T cell receptor beta chains listed next were all sequenced from one sample in a study of blood T cell repertoires in COVID-19. Using immunoSEQ multiplex PCR, the repertoire was profiled, and TCRdb retains in-frame clones only, with some absent. This sample has over 80,000 clones, with approximately 86% found just once. The sample comprised peripheral blood. These receptor sequences come from an elderly man with active or convalescent COVID-19.

This chain joins TRBV7-8 and TRBJ2-7, with 11 bases fitting TRBD2. J was trimmed by 2 bases and V by 5 bases; bases with no gene match: 11. Germline values: CDR1 SGHVS, CDR2 FQNEAQ. This CDR3 contains 17 residues. CDR3 in DNA: TGTGCCAGCAGCACCACGACCACTAGCGGGAGACCCTACGAGCAGTACTTC. It is translated as CASSTTTTSGRPYEQYF.

The chain couples TRBV9 to TRBJ2-1; 10 nucleotides line up with TRBD2. Trimming took 0 bases from V and 4 from J; bases not matched to a gene: 4. Germline V gene sequence: CDR1 SGDLS, CDR2 YYNGEE. This CDR3 has 16 residues. The CDR3 DNA reads as TGTGCCAGCAGCGTAGGGTGGACTAGCGGTTACAATGAGCAGTTCTTC. It encodes CASSVGWTSGYNEQFF.

The chain carries TRBV3-1 (or the pseudogene TRBV3-2) and TRBJ2-7; D unresolved. This CDR3 region has 16 residues. The V end was cut by 2 bases, the J end by 0 bases, with 14 bases between. CDR1 and CDR2 (germline): LGHDT, YNNKEL (reference sequence). CDR3 sequence reads: CASSQLHSSSSYEQYF. The CDR3, as DNA: TGTGCCAGCAGCCAACTGCACAGTTCCTCCTCCTACGAGCAGTACTTC.

V and J are TRBV5-6 and TRBJ2-3; TRBD2 matches at 13 bases. Germline-derived CDR1 and CDR2 are SGHDT and YYEEEE. V lost 6 bases to trimming and J lost 4 bases; unmatched junction nucleotides: 5. The CDR3 runs to 15 residues. The CDR3 spells CASNGLAGVSDTQYF. CDR3 in DNA: TGTGCCAGCAACGGACTAGCGGGAGTCTCAGATACGCAGTATTTT.

The rearrangement uses TRBV7-8 and TRBJ2-1; D call uncertain. The CDR3 has 15 amino acids. Per germline, CDR1 SGHVS and CDR2 FQNEAQ. V lost 1 base and J 4 bases, leaving 11 bases between the germline ends. The CDR3 sequence is CASSLGPEKYNEQFF. The CDR3 DNA is TGTGCCAGCAGCTTAGGTCCCGAGAAATACAATGAGCAGTTCTTC.

V usage is TRBV19 and J usage is TRBJ2-1; 11 nucleotides line up with TRBD2. Germline CDR1 is LNHDA and CDR2 is SQIVND (reference sequence). The CDR3 sequence is 15 residues long. With 3 bases clipped from V and 7 bases from J, the junction kept 5 bases outside the gene matches. The DNA of the CDR3 is TGTGCCAGTAGTATCGAACTAGCGGGAGTGAATGAGCAGTTCTTC. It is translated as CASSIELAGVNEQFF. Using reference TRBV19 and TRBJ2-1 for the parts outside the CDR3, the full variable domain is DGGITQSPKYLFRKEGQNVTLSCEQNLNHDAMYWYRQDPGQGLRLIYYSQIVNDFQKGDIAEGYSVSREKKESFPLTVTSAQKNPTAFYLCASSIELAGVNEQFFGPGTRLTVL.

This clone was recorded only once. CDR3 in amino acids: CASSSGTGIYSGNTIYF. CDR3 in DNA: TGTGCCAGTAGTTCTGGGACAGGGATCTACTCTGGAAACACCATATATTTT. This sequence joins TRBV19 and TRBJ1-3; TRBD1 aligns across 9 bases. V lost 5 bases, J lost 0 bases, and 8 bases stayed unmatched. The CDR3 is 17 amino acids. Germline CDR1 reads LNHDA; CDR2 reads SQIVND (reference sequence).

This clone was recorded a few times. The chain carries TRBV28 and TRBJ2-7; no firm D call. The CDR3 totals 12 residues. Per germline, CDR1 MDHEN and CDR2 SYDVKM. The ends were cut back, 7 bases at V and 0 bases at J, with 7 bases in the middle. Written as DNA, the CDR3 is TGTGCCAGCACGAGGAGCTCCTACGAGCAGTACTTC. This codes for CASTRSSYEQYF.

This clone was detected only once. The chain carries TRBV3-1 (or the pseudogene TRBV3-2) and TRBJ1-2, with a weak D call TRBD1 (6 bases). This CDR3 is built from 14 residues. V gave up 2 bases and J gave up 0 bases, with 7 bases separating them. CDR1 and CDR2 (germline): LGHDT, YNNKEL (reference sequence). Written as DNA, the CDR3 is TGTGCCAGCAGCCAATCAGGGGCTAACTATGGCTACACCTTC. Amino acids: CASSQSGANYGYTF.

The gene calls are TRBV3-1 (or the pseudogene TRBV3-2) and TRBJ2-3; D remains unclear. The CDR3 consists of 13 residues. Trimming removed 4 bases at V and 6 bases at J, with 11 bases between. Germline loops: CDR1 LGHDT, CDR2 YNNKEL (reference sequence). This CDR3 reads CASSRHARDTQYF. The CDR3 nucleotides are TGTGCCAGCAGCCGCCATGCCCGGGATACGCAGTATTTT.